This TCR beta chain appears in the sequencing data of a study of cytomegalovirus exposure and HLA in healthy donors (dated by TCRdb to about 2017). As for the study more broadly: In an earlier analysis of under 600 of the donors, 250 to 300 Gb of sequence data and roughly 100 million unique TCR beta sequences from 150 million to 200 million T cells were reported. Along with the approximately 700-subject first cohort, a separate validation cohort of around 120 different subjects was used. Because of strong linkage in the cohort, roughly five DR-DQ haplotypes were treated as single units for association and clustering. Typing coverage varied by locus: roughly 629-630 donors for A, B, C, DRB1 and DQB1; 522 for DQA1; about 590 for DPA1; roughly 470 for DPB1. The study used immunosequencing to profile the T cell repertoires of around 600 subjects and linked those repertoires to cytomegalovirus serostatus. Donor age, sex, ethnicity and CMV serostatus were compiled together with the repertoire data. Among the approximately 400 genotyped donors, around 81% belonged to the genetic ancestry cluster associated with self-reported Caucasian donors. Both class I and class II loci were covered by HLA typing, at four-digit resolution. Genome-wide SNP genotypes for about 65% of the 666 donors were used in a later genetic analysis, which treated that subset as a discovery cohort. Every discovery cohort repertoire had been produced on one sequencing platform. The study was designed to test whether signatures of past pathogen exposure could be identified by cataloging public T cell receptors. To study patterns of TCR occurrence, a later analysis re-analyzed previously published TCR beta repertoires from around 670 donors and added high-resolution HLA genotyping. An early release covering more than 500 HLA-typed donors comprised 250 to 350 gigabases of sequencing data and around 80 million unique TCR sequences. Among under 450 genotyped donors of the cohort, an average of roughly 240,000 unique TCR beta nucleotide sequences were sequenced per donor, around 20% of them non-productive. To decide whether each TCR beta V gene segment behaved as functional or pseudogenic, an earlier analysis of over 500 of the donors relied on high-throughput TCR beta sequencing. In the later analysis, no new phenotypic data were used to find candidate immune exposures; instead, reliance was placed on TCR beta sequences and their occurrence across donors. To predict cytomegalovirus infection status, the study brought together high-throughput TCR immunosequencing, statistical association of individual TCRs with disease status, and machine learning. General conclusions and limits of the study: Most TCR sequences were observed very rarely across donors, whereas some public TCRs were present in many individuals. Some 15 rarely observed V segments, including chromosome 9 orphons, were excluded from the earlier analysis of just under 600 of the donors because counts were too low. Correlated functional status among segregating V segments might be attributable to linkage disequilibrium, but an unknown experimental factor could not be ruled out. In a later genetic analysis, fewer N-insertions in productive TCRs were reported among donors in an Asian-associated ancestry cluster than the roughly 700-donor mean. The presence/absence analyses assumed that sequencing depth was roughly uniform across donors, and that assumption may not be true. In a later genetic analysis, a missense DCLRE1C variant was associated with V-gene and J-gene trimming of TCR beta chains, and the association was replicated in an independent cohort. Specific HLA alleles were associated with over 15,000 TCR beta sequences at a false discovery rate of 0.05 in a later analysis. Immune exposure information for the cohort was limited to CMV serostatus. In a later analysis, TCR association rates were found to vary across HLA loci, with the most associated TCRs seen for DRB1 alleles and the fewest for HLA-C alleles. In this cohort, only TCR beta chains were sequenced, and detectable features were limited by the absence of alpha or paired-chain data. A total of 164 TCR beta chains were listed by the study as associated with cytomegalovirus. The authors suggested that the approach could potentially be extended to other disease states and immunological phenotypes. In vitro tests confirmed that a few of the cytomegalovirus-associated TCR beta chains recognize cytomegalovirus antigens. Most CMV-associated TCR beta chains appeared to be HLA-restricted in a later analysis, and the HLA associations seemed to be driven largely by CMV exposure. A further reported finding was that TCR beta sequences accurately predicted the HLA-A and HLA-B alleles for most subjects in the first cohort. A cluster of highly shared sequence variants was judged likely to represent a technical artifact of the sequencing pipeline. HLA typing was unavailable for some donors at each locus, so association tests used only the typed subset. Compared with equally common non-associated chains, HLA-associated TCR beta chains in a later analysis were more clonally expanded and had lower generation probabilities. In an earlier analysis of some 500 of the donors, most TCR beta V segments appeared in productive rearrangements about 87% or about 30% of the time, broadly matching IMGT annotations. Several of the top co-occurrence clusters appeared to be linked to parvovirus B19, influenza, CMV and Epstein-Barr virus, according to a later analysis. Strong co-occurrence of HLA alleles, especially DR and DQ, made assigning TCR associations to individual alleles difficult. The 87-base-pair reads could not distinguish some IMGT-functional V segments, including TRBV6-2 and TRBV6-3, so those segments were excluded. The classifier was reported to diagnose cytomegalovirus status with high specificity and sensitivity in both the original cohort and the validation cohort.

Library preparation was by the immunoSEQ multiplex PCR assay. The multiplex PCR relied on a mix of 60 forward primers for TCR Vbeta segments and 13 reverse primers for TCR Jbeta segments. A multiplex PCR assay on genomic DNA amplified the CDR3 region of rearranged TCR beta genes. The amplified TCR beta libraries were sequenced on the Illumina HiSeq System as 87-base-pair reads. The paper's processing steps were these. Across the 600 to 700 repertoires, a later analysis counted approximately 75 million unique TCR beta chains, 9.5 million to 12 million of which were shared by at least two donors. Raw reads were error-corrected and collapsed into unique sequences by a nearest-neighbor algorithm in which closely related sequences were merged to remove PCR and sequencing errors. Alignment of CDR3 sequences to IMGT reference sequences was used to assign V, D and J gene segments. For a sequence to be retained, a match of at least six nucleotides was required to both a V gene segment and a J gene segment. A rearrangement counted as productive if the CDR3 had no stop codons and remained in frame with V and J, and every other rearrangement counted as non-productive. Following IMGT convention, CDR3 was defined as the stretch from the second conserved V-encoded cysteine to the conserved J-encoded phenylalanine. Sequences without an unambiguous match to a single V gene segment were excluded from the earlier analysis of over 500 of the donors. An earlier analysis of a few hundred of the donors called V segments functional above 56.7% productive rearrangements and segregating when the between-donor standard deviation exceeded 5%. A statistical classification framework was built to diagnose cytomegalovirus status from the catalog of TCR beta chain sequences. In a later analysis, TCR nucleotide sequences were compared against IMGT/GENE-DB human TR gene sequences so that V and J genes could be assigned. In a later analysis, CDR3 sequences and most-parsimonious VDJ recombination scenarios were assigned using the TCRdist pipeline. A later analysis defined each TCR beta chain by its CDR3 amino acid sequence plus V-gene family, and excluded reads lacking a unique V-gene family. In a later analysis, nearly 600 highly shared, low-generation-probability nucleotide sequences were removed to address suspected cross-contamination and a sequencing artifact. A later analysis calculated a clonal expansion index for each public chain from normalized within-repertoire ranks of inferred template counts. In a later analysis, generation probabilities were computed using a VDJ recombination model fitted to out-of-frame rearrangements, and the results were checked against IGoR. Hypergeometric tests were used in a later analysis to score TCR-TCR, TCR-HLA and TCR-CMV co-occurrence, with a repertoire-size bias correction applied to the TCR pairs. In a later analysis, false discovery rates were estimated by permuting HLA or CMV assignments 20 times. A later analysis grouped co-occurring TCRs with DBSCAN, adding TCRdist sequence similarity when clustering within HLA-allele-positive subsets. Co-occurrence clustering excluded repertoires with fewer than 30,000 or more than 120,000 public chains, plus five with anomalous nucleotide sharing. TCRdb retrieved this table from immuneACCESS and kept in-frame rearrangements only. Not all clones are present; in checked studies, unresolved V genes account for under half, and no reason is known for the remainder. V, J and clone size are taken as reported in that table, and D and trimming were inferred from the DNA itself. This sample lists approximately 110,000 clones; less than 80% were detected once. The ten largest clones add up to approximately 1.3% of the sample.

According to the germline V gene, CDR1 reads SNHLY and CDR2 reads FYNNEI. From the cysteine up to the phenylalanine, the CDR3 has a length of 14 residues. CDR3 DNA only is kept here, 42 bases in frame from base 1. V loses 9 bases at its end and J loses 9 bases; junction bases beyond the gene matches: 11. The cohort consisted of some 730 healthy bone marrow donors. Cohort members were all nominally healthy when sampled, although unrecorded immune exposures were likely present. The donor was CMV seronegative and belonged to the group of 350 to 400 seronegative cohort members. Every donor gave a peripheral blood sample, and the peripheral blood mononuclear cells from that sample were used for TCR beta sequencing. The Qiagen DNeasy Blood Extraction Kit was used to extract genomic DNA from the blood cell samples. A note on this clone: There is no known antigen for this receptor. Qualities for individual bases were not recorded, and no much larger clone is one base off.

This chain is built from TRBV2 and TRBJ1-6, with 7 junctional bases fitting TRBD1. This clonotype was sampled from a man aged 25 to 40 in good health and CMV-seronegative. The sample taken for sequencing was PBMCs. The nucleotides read TGTGCCAGTCATTTACAGGGGTTTGCTTCACCCCTCCACTTT. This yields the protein CASHLQGFASPLHF.